This T cell receptor (beta chain) was recorded in a study of cytomegalovirus exposure and HLA in healthy donors. On this clone: Its antigen remains unknown.

Study conclusions and caveats: Altogether, more than 150 TCR beta chains were recorded as cytomegalovirus-associated. High specificity and sensitivity for cytomegalovirus status were reported for the classifier. Whilst most TCR sequences proved rare, a subset of public TCRs occurred across many donors.

The protocol was immunoSEQ multiplex PCR, while the TCRdb copy is restricted to in-frame clones and leaves out a portion. The sample contains tens of thousands of clones, 97% of which appear only once. Sequencing was performed on PBMCs. This clonotype originated in a woman aged 18-29 years in good health and CMV-seropositive.

As DNA, the CDR3 is TGTGCCACCGCCCACCGACAGGACTCCTACGAGCAGTACTTC. It yields the protein CATAHRQDSYEQYF. This rearrangement joins TRBV10-3 to TRBJ2-7, with D possibly TRBD1 on 6 matching bases. The CDR3 runs to 14 residues. Per germline, CDR1 ENHRY and CDR2 SYGVKD. Trimming cost V 10 bases and J 0 bases, with 16 bases left between them.